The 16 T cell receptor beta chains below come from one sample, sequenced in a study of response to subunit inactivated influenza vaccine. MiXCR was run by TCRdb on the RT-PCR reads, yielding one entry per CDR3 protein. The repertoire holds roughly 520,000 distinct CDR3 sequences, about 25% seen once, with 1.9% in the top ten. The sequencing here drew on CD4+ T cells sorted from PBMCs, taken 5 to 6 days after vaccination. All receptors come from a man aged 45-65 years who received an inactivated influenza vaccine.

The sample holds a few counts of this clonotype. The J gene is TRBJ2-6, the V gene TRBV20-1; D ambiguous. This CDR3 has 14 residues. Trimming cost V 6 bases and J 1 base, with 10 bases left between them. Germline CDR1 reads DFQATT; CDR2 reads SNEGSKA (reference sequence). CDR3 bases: TGCAGTGCCGAAATGCGATCTGGGGCCAACGTCCTGACTTTC. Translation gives CSAEMRSGANVLTF.

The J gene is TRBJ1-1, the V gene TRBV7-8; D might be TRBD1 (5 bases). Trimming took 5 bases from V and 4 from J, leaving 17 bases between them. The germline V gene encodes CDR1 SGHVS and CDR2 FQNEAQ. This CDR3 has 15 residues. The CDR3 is CASSPGTSGGTEAFF. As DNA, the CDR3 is TGTGCCAGCAGCCCAGGGACGTCGGGTGGCACTGAAGCTTTCTTT.

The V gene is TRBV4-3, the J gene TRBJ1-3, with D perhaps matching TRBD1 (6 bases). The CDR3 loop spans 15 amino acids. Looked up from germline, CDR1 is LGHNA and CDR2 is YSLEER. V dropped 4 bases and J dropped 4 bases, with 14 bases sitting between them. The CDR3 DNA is TGCGCCAGCAGCCTAACAACAGGGCCCGGAAACACCATATATTTT. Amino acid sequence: CASSLTTGPGNTIYF.

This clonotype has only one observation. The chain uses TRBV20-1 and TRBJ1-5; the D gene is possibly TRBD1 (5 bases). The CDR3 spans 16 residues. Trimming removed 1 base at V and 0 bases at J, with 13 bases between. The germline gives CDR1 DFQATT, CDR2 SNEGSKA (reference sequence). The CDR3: CSARVAGDYSNQPQHF. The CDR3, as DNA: TGCAGTGCTAGAGTTGCGGGGGACTATAGCAATCAGCCCCAGCATTTT.

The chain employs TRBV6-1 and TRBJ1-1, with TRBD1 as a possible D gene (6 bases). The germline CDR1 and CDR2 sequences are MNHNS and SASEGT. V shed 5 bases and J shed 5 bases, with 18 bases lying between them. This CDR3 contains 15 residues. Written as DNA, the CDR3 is TGTGCCAGCAGTCCGCCGGGACATTCTACGACTGAAGCTTTCTTT. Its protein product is CASSPPGHSTTEAFF.

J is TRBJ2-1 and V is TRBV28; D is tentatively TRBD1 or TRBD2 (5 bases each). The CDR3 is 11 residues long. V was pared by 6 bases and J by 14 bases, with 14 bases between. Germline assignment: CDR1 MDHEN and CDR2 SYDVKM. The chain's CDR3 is CASRGRGREFF. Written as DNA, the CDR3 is TGTGCCAGCAGAGGAAGGGGACGGGAGTTCTTC.

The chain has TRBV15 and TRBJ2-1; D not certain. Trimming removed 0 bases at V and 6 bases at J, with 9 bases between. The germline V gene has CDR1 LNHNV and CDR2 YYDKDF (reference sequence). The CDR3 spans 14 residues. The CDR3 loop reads CATSRDVGSNEQFF. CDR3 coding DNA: TGTGCCACCAGCAGAGATGTAGGCAGCAATGAGCAGTTCTTC. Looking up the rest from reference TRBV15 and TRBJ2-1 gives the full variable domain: DAMVIQNPRYQVTQFGKPVTLSCSQTLNHNVMYWYQQKSSQAPKLLFHYYDKDFNNEADTPDNFQSRRPNTSFCFLDIRSPGLGDTAMYLCATSRDVGSNEQFFGPGTRLTVL.

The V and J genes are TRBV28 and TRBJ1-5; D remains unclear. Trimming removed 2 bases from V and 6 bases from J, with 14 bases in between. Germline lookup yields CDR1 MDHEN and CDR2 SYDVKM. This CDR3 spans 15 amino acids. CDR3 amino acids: CASSLTPGPGQPQHF. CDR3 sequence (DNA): TGTGCCAGCAGTTTAACACCAGGCCCGGGTCAGCCCCAGCATTTT.

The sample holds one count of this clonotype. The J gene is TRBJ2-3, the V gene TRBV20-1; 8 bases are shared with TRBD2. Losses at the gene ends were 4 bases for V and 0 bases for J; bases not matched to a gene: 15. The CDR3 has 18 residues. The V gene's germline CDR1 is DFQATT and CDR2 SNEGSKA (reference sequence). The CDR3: CSAIRGGLVGFSTDTQYF. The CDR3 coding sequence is TGCAGTGCTATCCGGGGGGGCTTGGTGGGCTTTAGCACAGATACGCAGTATTTT.

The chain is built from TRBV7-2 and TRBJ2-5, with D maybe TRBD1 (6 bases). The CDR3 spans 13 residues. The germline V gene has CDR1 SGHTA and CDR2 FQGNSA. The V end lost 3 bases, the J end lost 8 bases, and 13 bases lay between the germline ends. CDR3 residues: CASSFTGFDTQYF. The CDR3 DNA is TGTGCCAGCAGCTTTACAGGGTTTGATACCCAGTACTTC.

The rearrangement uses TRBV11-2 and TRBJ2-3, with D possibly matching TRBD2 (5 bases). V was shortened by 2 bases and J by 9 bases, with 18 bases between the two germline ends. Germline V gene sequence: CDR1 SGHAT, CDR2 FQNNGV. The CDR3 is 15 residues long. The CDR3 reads CASSLPSGSARTQYF. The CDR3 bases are TGTGCCAGCAGCTTACCCTCGGGAAGTGCCAGGACGCAGTATTTT.

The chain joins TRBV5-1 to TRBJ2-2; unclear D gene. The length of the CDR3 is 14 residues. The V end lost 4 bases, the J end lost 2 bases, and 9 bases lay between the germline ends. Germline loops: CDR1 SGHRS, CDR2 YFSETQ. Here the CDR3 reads CASSPERNTGELFF. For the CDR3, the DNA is TGCGCCAGCAGCCCCGAGAGAAACACCGGGGAGCTGTTTTTT.

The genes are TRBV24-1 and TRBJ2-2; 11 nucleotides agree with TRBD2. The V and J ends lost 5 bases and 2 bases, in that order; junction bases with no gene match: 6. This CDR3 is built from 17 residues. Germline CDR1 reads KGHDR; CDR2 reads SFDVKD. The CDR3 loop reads CATSGLTSGGNTGELFF. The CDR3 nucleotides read TGTGCCACCAGTGGTCTAACTAGCGGGGGCAACACCGGGGAGCTGTTTTTT.

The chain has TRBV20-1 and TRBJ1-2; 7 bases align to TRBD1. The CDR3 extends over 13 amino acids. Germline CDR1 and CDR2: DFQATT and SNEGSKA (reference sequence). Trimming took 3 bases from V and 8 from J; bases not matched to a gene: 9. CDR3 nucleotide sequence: TGCAGTGCTAGTGAAACGACAGGGACGGGCTACACCTTC. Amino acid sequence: CSASETTGTGYTF.

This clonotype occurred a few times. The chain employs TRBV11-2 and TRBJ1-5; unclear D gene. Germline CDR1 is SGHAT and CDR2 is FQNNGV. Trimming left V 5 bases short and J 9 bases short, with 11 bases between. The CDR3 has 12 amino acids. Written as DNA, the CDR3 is TGTGCCAGCAGCGAAGAGACAAGGCCCCAGCATTTT. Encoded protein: CASSEETRPQHF.

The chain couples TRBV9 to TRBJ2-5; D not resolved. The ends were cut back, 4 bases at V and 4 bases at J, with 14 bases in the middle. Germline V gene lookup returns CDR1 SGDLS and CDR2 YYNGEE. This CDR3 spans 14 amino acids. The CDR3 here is CASSPSGGSETQYF. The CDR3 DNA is TGTGCCAGCAGCCCCTCGGGCGGTTCAGAGACCCAGTACTTC.